These 8 T cell receptor beta chains were all obtained from the same sample, sequenced in a study of vaccination and CD4 T cells after COVID-19. Treatment in this sample: approximately nine-day PBMC culture with coronavirus spike peptide pools or control peptides (ViraFEST assay). Sequencing of the DNA from cultured CD4+ T cells was carried out with the Oncomine TCR Beta short-read assay. TCRdb analysed the PCR reads with MiXCR anew, one entry per CDR3 protein. The table lists over 15,000 distinct CDR3 sequences, under 75% of them singletons. These receptors' targets are unknown. The material sequenced was CD4+ T cells from blood, cultured in vitro. These receptors were collected from a human donor who had recovered from COVID-19.

In this sample, this clonotype turned up a few times. The V gene is TRBV11-1, the J gene TRBJ1-2, with 9 bases fitting TRBD1. Germline V lookup: CDR1 SGHAT, CDR2 FQDESV (reference sequence). J gave up 4 bases and V 5 bases, and 8 bases lay outside the gene matches. The CDR3 loop spans 15 amino acids. CDR3: CASSPSGGQGYGYTF. The DNA for the CDR3 is TGTGCCAGCAGCCCTTCGGGGGGACAGGGCTATGGCTACACCTTC.

The chain joins TRBV20-1 to TRBJ2-4; TRBD2 aligns across 9 bases. Germline V gene lookup returns CDR1 DFQATT and CDR2 SNEGSKA (reference sequence). The CDR3 is 14 amino acids. V trimming: 3 bases; J trimming: 7 bases; junction bases outside the gene matches: 7. CDR3 in DNA: TGCAGTGCTAGCTGGTCGGCGGGAGGGAACATTCAGTACTTC. It encodes CSASWSAGGNIQYF.

The V and J genes are TRBV4-3 and TRBJ1-4, with a tentative D call TRBD1 (6 bases). Germline V gene sequence: CDR1 LGHNA, CDR2 YSLEER. The CDR3 runs to 13 residues. The V and J ends lost 4 bases and 6 bases respectively, with 9 bases between them. The CDR3 loop reads CASSRDTDEKLFF. CDR3 coding DNA: TGCGCCAGCAGCCGGGACACAGATGAAAAACTGTTTTTT.

This clonotype has more than one count but fewer than ten. The V and J genes are TRBV27 and TRBJ2-3; no clear D. V gave up 0 bases and J gave up 5 bases, with 6 bases separating them. The CDR3 sequence is 13 residues long. Germline CDR1 reads MNHEY; CDR2 reads SMNVEV (reference sequence). This CDR3 is CASSLSLLDTQYF. The CDR3 DNA is TGTGCCAGCAGTTTATCGCTCCTAGATACGCAGTATTTT.

The gene calls are TRBV7-8 and TRBJ1-6; the D gene is possibly TRBD1 (5 bases). Between the trimmed V and J ends, which lost 2 bases and 10 bases, there was a span of 12 bases. Germline-derived CDR1 and CDR2 are SGHVS and FQNEAQ. There are 14 residues in the CDR3. This CDR3 is CASSLITGGSPLHF. CDR3 sequence (DNA): TGTGCCAGCAGCTTAATAACAGGAGGATCACCCCTCCACTTT.

The V and J genes are TRBV20-1 and TRBJ2-1; 8 bases are a match to TRBD2. The CDR3 sequence is 15 residues long. CDR1 and CDR2 from the germline V gene are DFQATT and SNEGSKA (reference sequence). This CDR3 is CSLPPGTSRFNEQFF. CDR3 in DNA: TGCAGCCTCCCGCCCGGGACTAGTCGGTTCAATGAGCAGTTCTTC.

The rearrangement links TRBV7-2 to TRBJ1-5, with D maybe TRBD1 (5 bases). Germline V gene sequence: CDR1 SGHTA, CDR2 FQGNSA. This CDR3 comprises 15 residues. V shed 0 bases and J shed 6 bases, with 12 bases lying between them. CDR3 loop: CASSLAGARGQPQHF. The CDR3 bases are TGTGCCAGCAGCTTAGCAGGGGCCCGGGGTCAGCCCCAGCATTTT.

A single count supports this clonotype. The CDR3 loop is CASSLAGRKNIQYF. The CDR3 DNA reads as TGTGCCAGCAGCTTAGCGGGCCGGAAAAACATTCAGTACTTC. The chain employs TRBV7-2 and TRBJ2-4; D remains ambiguous. V lost 0 bases, J lost 4 bases, and 7 bases lay in between. CDR3 size: 14 residues. Germline CDR1 reads SGHTA; CDR2 reads FQGNSA.